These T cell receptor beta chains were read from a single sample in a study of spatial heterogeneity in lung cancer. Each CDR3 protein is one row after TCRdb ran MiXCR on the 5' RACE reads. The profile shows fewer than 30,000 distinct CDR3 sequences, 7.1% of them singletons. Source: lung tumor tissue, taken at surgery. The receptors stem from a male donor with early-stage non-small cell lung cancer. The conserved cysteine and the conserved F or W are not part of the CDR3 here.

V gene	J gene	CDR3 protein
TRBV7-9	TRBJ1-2	ASSFLPDRDAGYT
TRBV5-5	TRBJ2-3	ASSRIASGGLDTQY
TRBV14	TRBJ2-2	ASSIASGELF
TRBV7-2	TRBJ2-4	ASSLNRIQY
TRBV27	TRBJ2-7	ASSSISPPSYEQY
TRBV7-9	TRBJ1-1	ASTLSGGSEAF
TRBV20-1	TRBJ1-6	SAREMSSYNSPLH
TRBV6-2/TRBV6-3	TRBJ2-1	ASSDQFNEQF
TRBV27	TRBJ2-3	ASSPENTQY
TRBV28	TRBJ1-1	ASSHRVGVTEAF
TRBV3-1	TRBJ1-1	ASSRRADYTEAF
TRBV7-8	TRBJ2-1	ASSVGTYYNEQF
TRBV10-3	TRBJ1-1	AISGDREYTEAF
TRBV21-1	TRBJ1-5	ASSKDEGQSSNQPQH
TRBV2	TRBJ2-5	ASEAGGLETQY
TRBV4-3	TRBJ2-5	ASSQALSAGRLETQY
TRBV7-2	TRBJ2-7	ASSLAWTATYEQY
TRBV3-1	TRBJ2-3	ASSQVNTQY
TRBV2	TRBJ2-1	ASSEALRRGRSYNEQF
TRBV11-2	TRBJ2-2	ASSSGQGRTGELF
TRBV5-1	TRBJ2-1	ASSSDGHNEQF
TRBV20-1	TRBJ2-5	SARGQSQETQY
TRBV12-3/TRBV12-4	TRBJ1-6	ASSSAQGIDNSPLH
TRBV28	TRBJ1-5	ASRGQNSNQPQH
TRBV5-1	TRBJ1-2	ASSPDENYGYT
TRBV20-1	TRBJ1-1	SAQTGRGGTEAF
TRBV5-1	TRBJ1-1	ASSLGVQAEAF
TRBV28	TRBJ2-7	ASKGQVAYEQY
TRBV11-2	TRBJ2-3	ASSVPGLGAADTQY
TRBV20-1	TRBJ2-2	SAQGRRDTGELF
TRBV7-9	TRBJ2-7	ASSPKSSYEQY
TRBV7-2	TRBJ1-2	ASSLADRTELHGYT
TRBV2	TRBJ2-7	ASGQGYYEQY
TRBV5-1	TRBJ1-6	ASSPGFGDNSPLH
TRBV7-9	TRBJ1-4	ASSLGTPEKLF
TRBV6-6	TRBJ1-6	ASTDPRDGNSPLH
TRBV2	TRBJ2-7	ASRTDQDEQY
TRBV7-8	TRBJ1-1	ASSLGVGQNTEAF
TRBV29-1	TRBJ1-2	SVGETGFYGYT
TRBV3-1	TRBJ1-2	ASSQDLRGFYGYT
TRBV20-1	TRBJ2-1	SARVAGGNNNEQF